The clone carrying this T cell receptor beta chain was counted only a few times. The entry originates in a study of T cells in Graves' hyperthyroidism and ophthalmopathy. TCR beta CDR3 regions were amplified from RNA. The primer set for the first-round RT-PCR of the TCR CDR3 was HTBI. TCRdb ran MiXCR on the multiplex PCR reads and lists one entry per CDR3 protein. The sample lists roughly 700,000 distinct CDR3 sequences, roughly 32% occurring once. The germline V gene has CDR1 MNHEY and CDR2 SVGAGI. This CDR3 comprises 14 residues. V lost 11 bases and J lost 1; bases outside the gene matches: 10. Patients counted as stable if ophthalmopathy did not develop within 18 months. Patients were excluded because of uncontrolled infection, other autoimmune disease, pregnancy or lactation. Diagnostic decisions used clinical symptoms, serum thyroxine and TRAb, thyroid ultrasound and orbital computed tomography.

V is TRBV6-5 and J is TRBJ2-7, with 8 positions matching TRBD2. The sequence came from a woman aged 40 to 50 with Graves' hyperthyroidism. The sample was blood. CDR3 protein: CASHRPSGSYEQYF. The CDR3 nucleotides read TGTGCCTCCCATAGGCCTAGCGGGTCCTACGAGCAGTACTTC.